This T cell receptor beta chain came from a study of T-cell reconstitution after alpha-beta-depleted transplantation in children. Study-wide findings and caveats: T cells produced anew were the main source of T-cell counts and diversity one year after transplant.

This clonotype was detected a few times. What it binds is not known. Library preparation (for TCRbeta) was performed with unique molecular identifiers. TCRdb re-analysed the PCR reads in MiXCR, keeping a single row per CDR3 protein. The table lists under 450,000 distinct CDR3 sequences, roughly 17% of them singletons. The CDR3 is 13 residues long. CDR1 is SGHRS and CDR2 is YFSETQ in the germline V gene. The V gene lost 0 bases and the J gene lost 0 bases, with 3 bases spanning the gap. The specimen comprised PBMCs, mostly from graft donor cells, sampled 360 days after TCRalphabeta/CD19-depleted stem cell transplant. The receptor was derived from a boy under three years old who had a stem cell transplant for Wiskott-Aldrich syndrome, so the T cells may come from the graft donor. The chain uses TRBV5-1 and TRBJ1-2; no clear D gene. CDR3: CASSLGPNYGYTF. In DNA form, the CDR3 reads TGCGCCAGCAGCTTGGGACCTAACTATGGCTACACCTTC. Using reference TRBV5-1 and TRBJ1-2 for the parts outside the CDR3, the full variable domain is KAGVTQTPRYLIKTRGQQVTLSCSPISGHRSVSWYQQTPGQGLQFLFEYFSETQRNKGNFPGRFSGRQFSNSRSEMNVSTLELGDSALYLCASSLGPNYGYTFGSGTRLTVV.